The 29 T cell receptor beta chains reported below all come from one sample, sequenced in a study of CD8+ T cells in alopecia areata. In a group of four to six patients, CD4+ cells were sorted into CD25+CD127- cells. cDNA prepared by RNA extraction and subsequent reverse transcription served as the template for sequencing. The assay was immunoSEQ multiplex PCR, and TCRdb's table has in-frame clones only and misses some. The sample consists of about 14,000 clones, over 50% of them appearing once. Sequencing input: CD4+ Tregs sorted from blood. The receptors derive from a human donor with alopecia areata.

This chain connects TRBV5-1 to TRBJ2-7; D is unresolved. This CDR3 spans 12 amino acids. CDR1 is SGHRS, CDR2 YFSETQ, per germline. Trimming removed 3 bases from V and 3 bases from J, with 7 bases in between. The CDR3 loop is CASSSSFYEQYF. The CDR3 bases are TGCGCCAGCAGCTCTTCATTCTACGAGCAGTACTTC.

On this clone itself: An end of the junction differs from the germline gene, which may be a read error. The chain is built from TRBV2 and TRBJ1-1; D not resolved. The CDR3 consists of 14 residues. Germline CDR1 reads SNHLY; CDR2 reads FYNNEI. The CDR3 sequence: CASSVWAVNAEAFF. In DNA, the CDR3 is TGTGCCAGCAGTGTATGGGCAGTGAACGCTGAAGCTTTCTTT.

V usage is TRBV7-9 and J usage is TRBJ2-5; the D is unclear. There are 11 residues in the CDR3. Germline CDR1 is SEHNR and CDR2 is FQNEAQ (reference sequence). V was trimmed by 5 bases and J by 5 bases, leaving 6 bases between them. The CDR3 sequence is CASSILETQYF. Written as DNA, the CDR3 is TGTGCCAGCAGCATATTGGAGACCCAGTACTTC.

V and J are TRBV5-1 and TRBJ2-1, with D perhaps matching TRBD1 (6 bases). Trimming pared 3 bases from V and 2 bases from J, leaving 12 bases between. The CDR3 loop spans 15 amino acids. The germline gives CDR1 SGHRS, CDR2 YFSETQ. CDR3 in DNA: TGCGCCAGCAGCTCTCAGACAGGACCCTACAATGAGCAGTTCTTC. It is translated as CASSSQTGPYNEQFF.

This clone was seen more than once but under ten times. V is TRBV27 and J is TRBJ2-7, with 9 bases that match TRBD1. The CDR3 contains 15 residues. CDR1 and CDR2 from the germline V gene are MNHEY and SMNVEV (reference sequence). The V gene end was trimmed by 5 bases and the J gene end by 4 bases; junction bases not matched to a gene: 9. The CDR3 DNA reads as TGTGCCAGCAGTACGGCGGGACAGGGTTTTTACGAGCAGTACTTC. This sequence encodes CASSTAGQGFYEQYF.

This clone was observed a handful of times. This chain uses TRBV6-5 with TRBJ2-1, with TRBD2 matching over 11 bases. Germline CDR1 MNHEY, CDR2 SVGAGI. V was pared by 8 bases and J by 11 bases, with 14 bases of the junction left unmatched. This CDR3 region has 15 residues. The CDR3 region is CASARIAGGTMKQFF. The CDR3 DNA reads TGTGCCAGCGCCCGCATAGCGGGAGGGACAATGAAGCAGTTCTTC.

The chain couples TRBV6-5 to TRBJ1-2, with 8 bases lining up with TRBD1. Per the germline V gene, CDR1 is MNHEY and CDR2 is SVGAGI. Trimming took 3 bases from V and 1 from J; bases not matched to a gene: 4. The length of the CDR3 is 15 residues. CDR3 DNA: TGTGCCAGCAGTTATGTCACAGGGGGTAACTATGGCTACACCTTC. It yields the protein CASSYVTGGNYGYTF.

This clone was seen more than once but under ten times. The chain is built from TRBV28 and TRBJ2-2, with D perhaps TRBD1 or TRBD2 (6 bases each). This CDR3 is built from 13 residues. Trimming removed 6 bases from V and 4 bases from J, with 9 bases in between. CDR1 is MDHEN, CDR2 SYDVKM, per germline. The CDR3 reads CASSSGATGELFF. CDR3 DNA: TGTGCCAGCAGCTCGGGGGCCACCGGGGAGCTGTTTTTT.

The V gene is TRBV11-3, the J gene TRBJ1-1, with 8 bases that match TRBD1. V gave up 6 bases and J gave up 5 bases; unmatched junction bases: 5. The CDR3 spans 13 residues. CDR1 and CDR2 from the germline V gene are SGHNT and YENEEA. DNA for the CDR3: TGTGCCAGCAGAAAACAGGGGGAGACTGAAGCTTTCTTT. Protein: CASRKQGETEAFF.

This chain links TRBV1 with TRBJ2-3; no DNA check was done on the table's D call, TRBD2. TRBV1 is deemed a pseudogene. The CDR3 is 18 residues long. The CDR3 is CTSSHLTGLVGIVDTQYF. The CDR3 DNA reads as TGCACCAGCAGTCATCTGACGGGACTAGTGGGAATCGTGGATACGCAGTATTTT.

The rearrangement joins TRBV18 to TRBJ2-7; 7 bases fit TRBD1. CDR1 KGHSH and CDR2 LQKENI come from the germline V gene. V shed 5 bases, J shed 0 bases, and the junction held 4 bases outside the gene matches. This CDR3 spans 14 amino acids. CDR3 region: CASSGQETSYEQYF. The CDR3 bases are TGTGCCAGCTCAGGACAGGAGACCTCCTACGAGCAGTACTTC. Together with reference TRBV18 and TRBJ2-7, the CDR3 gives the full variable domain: NAGVMQNPRHLVRRRGQEARLRCSPMKGHSHVYWYRQLPEEGLKFMVYLQKENIIDESGMPKERFSAEFPKEGPSILRIQQVVRGDSAAYFCASSGQETSYEQYFGPGTRLTVT.

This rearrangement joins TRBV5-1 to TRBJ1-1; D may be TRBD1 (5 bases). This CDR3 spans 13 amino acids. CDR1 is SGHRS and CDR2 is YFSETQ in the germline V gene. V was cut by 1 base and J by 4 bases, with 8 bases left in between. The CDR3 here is CASSLSGGTEAFF. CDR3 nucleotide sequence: TGCGCCAGCAGCTTGTCCGGGGGCACTGAAGCTTTCTTT.

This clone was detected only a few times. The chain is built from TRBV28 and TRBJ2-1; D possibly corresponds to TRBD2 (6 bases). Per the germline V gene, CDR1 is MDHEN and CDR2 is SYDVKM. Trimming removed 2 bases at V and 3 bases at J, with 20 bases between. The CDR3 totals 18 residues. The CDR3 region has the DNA TGTGCCAGCAGTTTAGGGATAGGTCCGGGAGTAATCTACAATGAGCAGTTCTTC. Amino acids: CASSLGIGPGVIYNEQFF.

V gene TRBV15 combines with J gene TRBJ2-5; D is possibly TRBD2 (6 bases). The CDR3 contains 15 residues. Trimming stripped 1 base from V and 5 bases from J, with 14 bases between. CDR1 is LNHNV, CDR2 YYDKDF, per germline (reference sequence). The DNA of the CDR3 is TGTGCCACCAGCAGAGGTCGGAGGGTGGGGGAGACCCAGTACTTC. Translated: CATSRGRRVGETQYF.

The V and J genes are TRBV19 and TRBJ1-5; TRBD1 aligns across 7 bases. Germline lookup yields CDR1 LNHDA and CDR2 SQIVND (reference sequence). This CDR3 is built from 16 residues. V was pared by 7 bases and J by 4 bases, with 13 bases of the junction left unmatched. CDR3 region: CASTLLGQRANQPQHF. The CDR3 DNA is TGTGCCAGTACCCTCCTGGGACAGCGAGCAAATCAGCCCCAGCATTTT.

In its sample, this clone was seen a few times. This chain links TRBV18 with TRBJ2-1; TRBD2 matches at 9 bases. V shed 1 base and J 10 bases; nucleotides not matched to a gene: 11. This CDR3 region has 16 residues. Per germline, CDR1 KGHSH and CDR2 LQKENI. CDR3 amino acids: CASSPLSAGGPWEQFF. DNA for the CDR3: TGTGCCAGCTCACCACTTTCAGCGGGAGGCCCATGGGAGCAGTTCTTC.

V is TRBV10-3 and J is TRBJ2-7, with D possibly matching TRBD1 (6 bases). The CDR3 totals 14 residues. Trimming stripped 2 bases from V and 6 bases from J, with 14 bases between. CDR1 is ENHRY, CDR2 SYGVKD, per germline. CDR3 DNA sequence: TGTGCCATCAGTGAGCAGCGGACAGTTGCCGAGCAGTACTTC. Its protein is CAISEQRTVAEQYF.

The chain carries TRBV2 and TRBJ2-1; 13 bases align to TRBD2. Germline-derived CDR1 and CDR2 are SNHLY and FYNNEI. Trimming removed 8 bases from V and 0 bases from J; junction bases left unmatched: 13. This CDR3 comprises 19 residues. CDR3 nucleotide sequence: TGTGCCAGCTTAAGACCGGGACTAGCGGGAAGAAGCTCCTACAATGAGCAGTTCTTC. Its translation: CASLRPGLAGRSSYNEQFF.

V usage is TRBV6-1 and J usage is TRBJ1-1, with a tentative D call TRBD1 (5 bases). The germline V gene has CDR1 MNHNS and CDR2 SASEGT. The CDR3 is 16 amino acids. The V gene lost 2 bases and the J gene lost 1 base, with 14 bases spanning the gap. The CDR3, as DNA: TGTGCCAGCAGTGAAAAGCGGGCGGGGCCGAACACTGAAGCTTTCTTT. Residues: CASSEKRAGPNTEAFF.

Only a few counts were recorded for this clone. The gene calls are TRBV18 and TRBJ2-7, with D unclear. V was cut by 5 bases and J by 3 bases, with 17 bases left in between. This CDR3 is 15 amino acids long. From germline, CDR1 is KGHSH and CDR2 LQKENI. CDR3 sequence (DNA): TGTGCCAGCTCAAGATCCGGGTCTGGCAACTACGAGCAGTACTTC. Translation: CASSRSGSGNYEQYF.

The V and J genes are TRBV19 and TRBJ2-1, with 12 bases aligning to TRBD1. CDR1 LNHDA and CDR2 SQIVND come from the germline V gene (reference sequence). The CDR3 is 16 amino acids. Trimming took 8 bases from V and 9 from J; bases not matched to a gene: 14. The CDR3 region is CASSTHRDRGPSEQFF. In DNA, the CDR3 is TGTGCCAGTTCTACCCACCGGGACAGGGGGCCTAGTGAGCAGTTCTTC.

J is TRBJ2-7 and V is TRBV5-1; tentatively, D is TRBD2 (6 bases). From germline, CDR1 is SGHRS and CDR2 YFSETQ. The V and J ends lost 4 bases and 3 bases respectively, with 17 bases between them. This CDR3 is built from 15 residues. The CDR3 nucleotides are TGCGCCAGCAGCGTCACTAGCAACTATCTCTACGAGCAGTACTTC. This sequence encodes CASSVTSNYLYEQYF.

CDR3 sequence: CASSENRGETQYF. CDR3 coding DNA: TGCGCCAGCAGTGAGAACCGGGGAGAGACCCAGTACTTC. The chain links TRBV10-1 to TRBJ2-5, with D perhaps matching TRBD2 (5 bases). V lost 2 bases and J lost 4, with 8 bases in between. This CDR3 has 13 residues. CDR1 and CDR2 (germline): WNHNN, SYGVQD (reference sequence).

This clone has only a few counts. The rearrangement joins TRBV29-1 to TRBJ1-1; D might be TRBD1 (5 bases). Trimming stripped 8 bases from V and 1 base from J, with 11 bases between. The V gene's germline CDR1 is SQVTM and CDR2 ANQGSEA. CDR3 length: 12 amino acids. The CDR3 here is CSIQGQNTEAFF. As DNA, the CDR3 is TGCAGCATTCAGGGCCAGAACACTGAAGCTTTCTTT.

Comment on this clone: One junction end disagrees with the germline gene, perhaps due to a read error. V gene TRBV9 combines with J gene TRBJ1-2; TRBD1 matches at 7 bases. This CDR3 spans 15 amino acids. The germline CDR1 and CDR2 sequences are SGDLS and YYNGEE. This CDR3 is CASSVGPRDSYDYTF. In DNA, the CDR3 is TGTGCCAGCAGCGTGGGACCAAGGGACAGCTATGACTACACCTTC.

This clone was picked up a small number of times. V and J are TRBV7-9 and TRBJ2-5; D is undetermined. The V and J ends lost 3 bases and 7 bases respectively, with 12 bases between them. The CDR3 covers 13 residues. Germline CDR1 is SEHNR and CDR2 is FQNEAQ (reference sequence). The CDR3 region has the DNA TGTGCCAGCAGCTTTCAGGAAAAGGGGACCCAGTACTTC. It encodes CASSFQEKGTQYF.

The CDR3 DNA follows: TGCAGCGTCCGGAAATTAGAGGGAAACACCATATATTTT. Amino acid sequence: CSVRKLEGNTIYF. The rearrangement links TRBV29-1 to TRBJ1-3; D unclear. V dropped 6 bases and J dropped 4 bases, with 13 bases sitting between them. The CDR3 has 13 residues. Germline V gene lookup returns CDR1 SQVTM and CDR2 ANQGSEA.

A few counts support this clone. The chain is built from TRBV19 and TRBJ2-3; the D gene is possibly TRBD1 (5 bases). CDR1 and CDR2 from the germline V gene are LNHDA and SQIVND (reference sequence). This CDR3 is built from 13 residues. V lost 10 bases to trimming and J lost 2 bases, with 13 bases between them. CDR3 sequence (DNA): TGTGCCACTCGACAGCAACCCACAGATACGCAGTATTTT. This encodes CATRQQPTDTQYF.

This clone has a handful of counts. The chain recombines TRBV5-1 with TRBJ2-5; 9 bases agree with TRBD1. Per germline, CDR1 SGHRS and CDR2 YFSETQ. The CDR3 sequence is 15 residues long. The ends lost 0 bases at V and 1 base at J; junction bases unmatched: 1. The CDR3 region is CASSLGGQGQETQYF. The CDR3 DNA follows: TGCGCCAGCAGCTTGGGGGGACAGGGCCAAGAGACCCAGTACTTC.